This T cell receptor (beta chain) appears in the sequencing data of a study of cytomegalovirus exposure and HLA in healthy donors. Study-level information: Around 78 million unique TCR sequences came from HLA-typed donors in an early release.

Study-wide points: Overall, about 160 TCR beta chains were annotated as cytomegalovirus-associated.

Concerning this clone itself: Its antigen is not identified.

Primers: 60 Vbeta forward and 13 Jbeta reverse. Using immunoSEQ multiplex PCR, the repertoire was profiled, and TCRdb retains in-frame clones only, with some absent. The sample lists under 200,000 clones, 87% occurring once. The CDR3 is made up of 16 amino acids. Germline CDR1 reads MDHEN; CDR2 reads SYDVKM. V was clipped by 8 bases and J by 7 bases, with 26 bases between them. The genes are TRBV28 and TRBJ1-1; weak D call: TRBD1 (6 bases). The clonotype originates from a boy aged 2-9 years in good health and CMV-seronegative. Sample: PBMCs. The CDR3 region has the DNA TGTGCCAGCGGTCCGATTCTCACAATAAAGACAGGTGAAGCTTTCTTT. Its protein is CASGPILTIKTGEAFF.